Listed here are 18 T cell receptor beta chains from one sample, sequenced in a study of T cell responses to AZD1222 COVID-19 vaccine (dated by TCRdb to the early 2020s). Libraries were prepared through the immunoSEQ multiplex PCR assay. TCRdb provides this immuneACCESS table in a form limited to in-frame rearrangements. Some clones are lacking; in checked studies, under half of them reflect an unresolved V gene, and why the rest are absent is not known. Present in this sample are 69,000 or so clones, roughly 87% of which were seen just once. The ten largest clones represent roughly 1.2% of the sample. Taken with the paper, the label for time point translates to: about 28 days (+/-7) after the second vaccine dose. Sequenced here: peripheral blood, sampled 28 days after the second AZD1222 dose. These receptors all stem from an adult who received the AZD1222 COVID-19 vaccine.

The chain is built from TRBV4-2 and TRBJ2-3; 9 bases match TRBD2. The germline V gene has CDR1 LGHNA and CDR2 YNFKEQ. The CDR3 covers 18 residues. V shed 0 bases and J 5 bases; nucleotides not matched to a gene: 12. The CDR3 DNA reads TGTGCCAGCAGCCAAGATGGCCCTAGCGGGATGCGGGGAGATACGCAGTATTTT. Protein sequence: CASSQDGPSGMRGDTQYF.

The CDR3 loop reads CAWQYRGFSYEQYF. The CDR3 coding sequence is TGTGCCTGGCAATACAGGGGATTCTCCTACGAGCAGTACTTC. V and J are TRBV30 and TRBJ2-7; 7 bases line up with TRBD1. This CDR3 is 14 amino acids long. The junction had 7 bases not matched to a gene; V was cut back by 5 bases and J by 0 bases. Per the germline V gene, CDR1 is GTSNPN and CDR2 is SVGIG (reference sequence).

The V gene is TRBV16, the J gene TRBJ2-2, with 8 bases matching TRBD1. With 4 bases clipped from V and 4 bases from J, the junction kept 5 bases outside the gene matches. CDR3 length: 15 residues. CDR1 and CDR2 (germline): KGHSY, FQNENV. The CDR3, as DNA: TGTGCCAGCAGCCCTGGGGACAGGCCCACCGGGGAGCTGTTTTTT. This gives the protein CASSPGDRPTGELFF.

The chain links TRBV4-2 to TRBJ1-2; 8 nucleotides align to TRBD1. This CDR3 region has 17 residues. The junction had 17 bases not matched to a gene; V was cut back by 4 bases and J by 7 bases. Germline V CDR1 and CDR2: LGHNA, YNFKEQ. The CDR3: CASSLNQGTGSWTGYTF. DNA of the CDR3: TGTGCCAGCAGCCTTAACCAAGGGACAGGCTCCTGGACTGGCTACACCTTC.

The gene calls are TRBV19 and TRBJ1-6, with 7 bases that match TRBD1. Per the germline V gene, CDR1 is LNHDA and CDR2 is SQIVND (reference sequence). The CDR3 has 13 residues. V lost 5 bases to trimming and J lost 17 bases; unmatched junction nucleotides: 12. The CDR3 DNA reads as TGTGCCAGTAGTCACCGGGACAGCCCTGAAGTCCACTTT. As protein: CASSHRDSPEVHF.

CDR3: CASSLKIISSYEQYF. CDR3 nucleotide sequence: TGTGCCAGCAGTCTTAAAATAATTAGCTCCTACGAGCAGTACTTC. This sequence joins TRBV27 and TRBJ2-7; D uncertain. This CDR3 has 15 amino acids. Germline V lookup: CDR1 MNHEY, CDR2 SMNVEV (reference sequence). V lost 5 bases and J lost 0, with 14 bases in between.

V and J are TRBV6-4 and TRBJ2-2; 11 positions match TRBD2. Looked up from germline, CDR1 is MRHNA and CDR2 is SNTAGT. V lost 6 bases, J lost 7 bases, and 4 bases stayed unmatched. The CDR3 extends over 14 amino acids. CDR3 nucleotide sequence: TGTGCCAGCAGAAGTAGCGGGGGGGACGGGGAGCTGTTTTTT. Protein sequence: CASRSSGGDGELFF.

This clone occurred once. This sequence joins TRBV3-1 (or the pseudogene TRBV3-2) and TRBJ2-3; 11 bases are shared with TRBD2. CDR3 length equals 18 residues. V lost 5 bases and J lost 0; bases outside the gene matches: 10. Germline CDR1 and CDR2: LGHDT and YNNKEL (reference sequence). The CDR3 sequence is CASSGTSGRLSSTDTQYF. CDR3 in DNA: TGTGCCAGCAGCGGAACTAGCGGGAGACTATCTAGCACAGATACGCAGTATTTT.

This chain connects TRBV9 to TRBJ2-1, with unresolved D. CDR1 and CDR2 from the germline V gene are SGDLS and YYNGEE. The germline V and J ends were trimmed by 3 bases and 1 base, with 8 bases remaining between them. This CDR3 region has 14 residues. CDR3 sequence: CASSALDSYNEQFF. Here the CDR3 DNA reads TGTGCCAGCAGCGCCCTTGATTCCTACAATGAGCAGTTCTTC.

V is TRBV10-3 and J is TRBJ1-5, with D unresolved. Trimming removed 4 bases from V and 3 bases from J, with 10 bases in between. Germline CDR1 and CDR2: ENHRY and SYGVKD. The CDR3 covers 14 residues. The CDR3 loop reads CAISVRATNQPQHF. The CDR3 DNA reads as TGTGCCATCAGTGTTAGGGCTACCAATCAGCCCCAGCATTTT.

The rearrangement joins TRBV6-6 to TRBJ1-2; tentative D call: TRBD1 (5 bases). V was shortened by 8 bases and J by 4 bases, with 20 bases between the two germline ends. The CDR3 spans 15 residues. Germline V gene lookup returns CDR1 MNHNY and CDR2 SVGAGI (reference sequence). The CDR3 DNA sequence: TGTGCCAGCTCAACGGGGGGTAGGGATCGCTATGGCTACACCTTC. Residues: CASSTGGRDRYGYTF.

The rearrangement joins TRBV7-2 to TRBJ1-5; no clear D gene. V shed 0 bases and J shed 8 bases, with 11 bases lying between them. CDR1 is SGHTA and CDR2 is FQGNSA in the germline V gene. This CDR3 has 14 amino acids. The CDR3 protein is CASSLAAGTKPQHF. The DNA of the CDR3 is TGTGCCAGCAGCTTAGCGGCGGGAACGAAGCCCCAGCATTTT.

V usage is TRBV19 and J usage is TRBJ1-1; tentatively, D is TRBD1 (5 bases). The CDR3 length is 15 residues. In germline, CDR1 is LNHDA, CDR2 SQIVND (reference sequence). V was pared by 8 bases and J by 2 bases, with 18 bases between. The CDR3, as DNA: TGTGCCAGTTCTCTAAGACCGGGACCTAACACTGAAGCTTTCTTT. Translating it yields CASSLRPGPNTEAFF. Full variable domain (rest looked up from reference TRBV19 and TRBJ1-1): DGGITQSPKYLFRKEGQNVTLSCEQNLNHDAMYWYRQDPGQGLRLIYYSQIVNDFQKGDIAEGYSVSREKKESFPLTVTSAQKNPTAFYLCASSLRPGPNTEAFFGQGTRLTVV.

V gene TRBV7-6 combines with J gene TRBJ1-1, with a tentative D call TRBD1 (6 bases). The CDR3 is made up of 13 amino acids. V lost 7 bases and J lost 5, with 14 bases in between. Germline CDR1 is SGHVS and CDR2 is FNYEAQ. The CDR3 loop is CASTTSQGTEAFF. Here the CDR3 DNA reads TGTGCCAGCACCACCTCACAGGGTACTGAAGCTTTCTTT.

The CDR3 loop reads CASSYPIGQGAVGYTF. For the CDR3, the DNA is TGTGCCAGCAGTTACCCTATTGGACAGGGGGCAGTCGGCTACACCTTC. The chain is built from TRBV6-5 and TRBJ1-2, with 11 bases lining up with TRBD1. The CDR3 has 16 residues. The V segment lost 2 bases and the J segment 8 bases; nucleotides outside the gene matches: 10. The V gene's germline CDR1 is MNHEY and CDR2 SVGAGI.

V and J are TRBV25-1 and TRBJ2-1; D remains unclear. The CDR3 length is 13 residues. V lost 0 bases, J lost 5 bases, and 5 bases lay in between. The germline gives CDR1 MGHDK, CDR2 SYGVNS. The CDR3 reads CASSEYGDNEQFF. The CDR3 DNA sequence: TGTGCCAGCAGTGAATATGGGGACAATGAGCAGTTCTTC. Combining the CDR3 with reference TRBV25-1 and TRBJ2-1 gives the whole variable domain EADIYQTPRYLVIGTGKKITLECSQTMGHDKMYWYQQDPGMELHLIHYSYGVNSTEKGDLSSESTVSRIRTEHFPLTLESARPSHTSQYLCASSEYGDNEQFFGPGTRLTVL.

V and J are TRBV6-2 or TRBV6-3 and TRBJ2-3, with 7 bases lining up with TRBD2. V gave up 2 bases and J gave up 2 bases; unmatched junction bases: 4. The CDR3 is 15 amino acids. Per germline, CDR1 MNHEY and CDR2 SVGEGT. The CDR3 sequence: CASSYGAGFTDTQYF. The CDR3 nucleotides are TGTGCCAGCAGTTACGGAGCGGGGTTCACAGATACGCAGTATTTT.

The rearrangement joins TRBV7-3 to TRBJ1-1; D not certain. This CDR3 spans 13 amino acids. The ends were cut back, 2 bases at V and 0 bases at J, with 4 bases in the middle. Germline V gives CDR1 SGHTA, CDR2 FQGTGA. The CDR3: CASSLGMNTEAFF. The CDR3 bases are TGTGCCAGCAGCTTAGGGATGAACACTGAAGCTTTCTTT.